This T cell receptor beta chain was obtained from a study of beta chain features in type 1 diabetes. Findings of the study overall: PCR might preferentially amplify shorter templates, equally in patients and controls.

V was trimmed by 3 bases and J by 8 bases, leaving 9 bases between them. The CDR3 sequence is 12 residues long. In germline, CDR1 is SGHKS, CDR2 YYEKEE (reference sequence). TCRB transcripts that were expressed got sequenced, as all of the isolated RNA had been reverse transcribed. The assay was immunoSEQ multiplex PCR, and TCRdb's table has in-frame clones only and misses some. This table holds hundreds of thousands of clones, around 15% found once. This clone was counted only a few times. Antigen specificity is unknown. Sorting with CD45RO/CCR7/CD25/CD127/CD95/CD27 yielded naive, central memory, regulatory and stem-like memory CD4+ cells.

This sequence originates from a man younger than 30 in good health. The J gene is TRBJ2-1, the V gene TRBV5-5, with D possibly called TRBD1 or TRBD2 (5 bases each). Sequencing was performed on naive CD4+ T cells from blood. CDR3 coding DNA: TGTGCCAGCAGCTCCGGGACCCATGAGCAGTTCTTC. This codes for CASSSGTHEQFF.